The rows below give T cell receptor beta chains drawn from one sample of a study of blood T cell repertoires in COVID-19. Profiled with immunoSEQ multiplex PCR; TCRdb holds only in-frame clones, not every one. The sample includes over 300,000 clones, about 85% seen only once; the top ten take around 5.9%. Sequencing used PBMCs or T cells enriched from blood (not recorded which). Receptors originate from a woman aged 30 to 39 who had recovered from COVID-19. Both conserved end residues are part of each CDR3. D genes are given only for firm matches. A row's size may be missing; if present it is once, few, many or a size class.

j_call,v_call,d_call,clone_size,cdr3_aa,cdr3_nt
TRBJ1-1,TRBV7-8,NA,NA,CASSSGGWGANTEAFF,TGTGCCAGCAGCTCTGGGGGGTGGGGTGCGAACACTGAAGCTTTCTTT
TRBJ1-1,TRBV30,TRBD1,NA,CAWVDRGNTEAFF,TGTGCCTGGGTGGACAGGGGGAACACTGAAGCTTTCTTT
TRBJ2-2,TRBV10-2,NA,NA,CASRTTATGELFF,TGCGCCAGCAGGACGACAGCAACCGGGGAGCTGTTTTTT
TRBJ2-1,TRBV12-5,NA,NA,CASGLPNEQFF,TGTGCTAGTGGACTCCCGAATGAGCAGTTCTTC
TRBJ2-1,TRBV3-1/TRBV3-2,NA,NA,CASSQDLAGYNEQFF,TGTGCCAGCAGTCAGGACCTCGCGGGGTACAATGAGCAGTTCTTC
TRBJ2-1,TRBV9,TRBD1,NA,CASSAAGQGSYNEQFF,TGTGCCAGCAGCGCCGCGGGACAGGGATCCTACAATGAGCAGTTCTTC
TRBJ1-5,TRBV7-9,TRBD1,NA,CASSHGTGGNQPQHF,TGTGCCAGCAGCCACGGGACAGGGGGGAATCAGCCCCAGCATTTT
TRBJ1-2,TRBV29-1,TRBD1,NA,CSVRQGGDGYTF,TGCAGCGTTCGACAGGGCGGGGATGGCTACACCTTC
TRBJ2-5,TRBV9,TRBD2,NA,CASSVGTGGPTETQYF,TGTGCCAGCAGCGTAGGGACGGGGGGGCCGACTGAGACCCAGTACTTC
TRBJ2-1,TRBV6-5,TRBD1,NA,CASSTRGPGEQFF,TGTGCCAGCAGTACCAGGGGGCCCGGTGAGCAGTTCTTC
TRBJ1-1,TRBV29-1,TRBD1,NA,CSVPPGQGGAFF,TGCAGCGTGCCCCCGGGACAGGGGGGTGCTTTCTTT
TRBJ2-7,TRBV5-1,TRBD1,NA,CASSRDRGNHEQYF,TGCGCCAGCAGCCGGGACAGAGGGAACCACGAGCAGTACTTC
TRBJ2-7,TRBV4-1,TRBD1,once,CASSQDPGQGREQYF,TGCGCCAGCAGCCAAGATCCGGGACAGGGTCGCGAGCAGTACTTC
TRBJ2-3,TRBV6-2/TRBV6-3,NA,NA,CASSFYTDTQYF,TGTGCCAGCAGTTTCTATACAGATACGCAGTATTTT
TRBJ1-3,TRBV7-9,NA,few,CASSPEGTGNTIYF,TGTGCCAGCAGCCCGGAGGGAACCGGAAACACCATATATTTT
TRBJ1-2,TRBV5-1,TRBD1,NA,CASSFGTGPNNYGYTF,TGCGCCAGCAGCTTTGGGACAGGGCCCAATAACTATGGCTACACCTTC
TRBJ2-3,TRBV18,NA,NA,CASSPGQLSTDTQYF,TGTGCCAGCTCACCAGGACAACTCTCCACAGATACGCAGTATTTT
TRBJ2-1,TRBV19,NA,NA,CASSIVTGFYNEQFF,TGTGCCAGTAGTATCGTCACAGGGTTTTACAATGAGCAGTTCTTC
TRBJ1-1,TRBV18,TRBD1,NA,CASSPGDRLNTEAFF,TGTGCCAGCTCACCCGGGGACAGATTGAACACTGAAGCTTTCTTT
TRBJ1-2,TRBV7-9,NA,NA,CASSSHIPDYGYTF,TGTGCCAGCAGCTCCCATATACCGGACTATGGCTACACCTTC
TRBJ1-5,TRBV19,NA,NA,CASSSTGNQPQHF,TGTGCCAGCTCTTCGACAGGCAATCAGCCCCAGCATTTT
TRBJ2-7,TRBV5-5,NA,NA,CASSLGQTSSYEQYF,TGTGCCAGCAGTCTGGGACAAACCAGCTCCTACGAGCAGTACTTC
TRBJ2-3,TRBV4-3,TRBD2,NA,CASSPTSGSTDTQYF,TGCGCCAGCAGCCCGACTAGCGGGAGCACAGATACGCAGTATTTT
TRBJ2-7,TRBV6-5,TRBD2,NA,CASSLPGGEQYF,TGTGCCAGCAGCCTCCCGGGGGGGGAGCAGTACTTC
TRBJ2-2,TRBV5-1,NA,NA,CASSRDMVDTGELFF,TGCGCCAGCAGCAGAGACATGGTGGACACCGGGGAGCTGTTTTTT
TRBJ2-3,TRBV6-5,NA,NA,CASSSAGALTDTQYF,TGTGCCAGCAGTTCCGCGGGGGCCCTCACAGATACGCAGTATTTT
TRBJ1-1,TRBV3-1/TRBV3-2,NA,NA,CASSPRDGRSTEAFF,TGTGCCAGCAGCCCCAGGGATGGGCGGTCGACTGAAGCTTTCTTT
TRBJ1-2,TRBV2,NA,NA,CASRDFQGIFVGYTF,TGTGCCAGCAGGGATTTTCAGGGGATTTTCGTTGGCTACACCTTC
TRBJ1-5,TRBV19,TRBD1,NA,CASSSAHRGTYQPQHF,TGTGCCAGTAGCTCCGCCCACAGGGGAACCTATCAGCCCCAGCATTTT
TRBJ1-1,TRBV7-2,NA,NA,CASSSRRRGEAFF,TGTGCCAGCAGCTCACGCCGACGAGGTGAAGCTTTCTTT
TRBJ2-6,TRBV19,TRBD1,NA,CASSAGQGASRANVLTF,TGTGCCAGTAGTGCAGGACAGGGGGCCAGCAGGGCCAACGTCCTGACTTTC
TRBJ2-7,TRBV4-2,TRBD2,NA,CASSPLAGVYEQYF,TGTGCCAGCAGCCCGCTAGCGGGGGTGTACGAGCAGTACTTC
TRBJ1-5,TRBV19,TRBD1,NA,CASSSGTGIFQPQHF,TGTGCCAGTAGTAGCGGGACAGGGATTTTTCAGCCCCAGCATTTT
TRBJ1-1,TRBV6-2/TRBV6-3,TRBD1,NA,CASSPGRGHGNTEAFF,TGTGCCAGCAGTCCCGGCAGGGGGCATGGGAACACTGAAGCTTTCTTT
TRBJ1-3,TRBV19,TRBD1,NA,CASSTGTGGGNTIYF,TGTGCCAGTAGTACCGGGACAGGGGGCGGAAACACCATATATTTT
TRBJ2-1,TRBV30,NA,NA,CAWSVQTGMIDEQFF,TGTGCCTGGAGTGTACAGACAGGTATGATAGATGAGCAGTTCTTC
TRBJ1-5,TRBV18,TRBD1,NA,CASLSGTGVNQPQHF,TGTGCCAGCCTCTCCGGGACAGGGGTCAATCAGCCCCAGCATTTT
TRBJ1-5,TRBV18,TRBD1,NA,CASSLFYRGPSQPQHF,TGTGCCAGCTCACTTTTTTACAGGGGGCCGAGTCAGCCCCAGCATTTT
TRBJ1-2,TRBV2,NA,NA,CASRTYRTERIYGYTF,TGTGCCAGCAGAACGTATAGGACAGAACGCATCTATGGCTACACCTTC
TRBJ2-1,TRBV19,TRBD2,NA,CASSRLAGGFVPNEQFF,TGTGCCAGTAGTCGCCTTGCGGGGGGCTTCGTCCCCAATGAGCAGTTCTTC
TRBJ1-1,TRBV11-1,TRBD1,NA,CASTDRTGSATEAFF,TGTGCCAGCACGGATCGGACAGGGTCAGCCACTGAAGCTTTCTTT
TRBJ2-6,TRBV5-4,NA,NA,CASSLPGWGASGANVLTF,TGTGCCAGCAGCTTGCCAGGTTGGGGAGCTTCTGGGGCCAACGTCCTGACTTTC
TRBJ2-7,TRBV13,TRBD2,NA,CASSRRLAGDEQYF,TGTGCCAGCAGCCGTCGACTAGCGGGGGACGAGCAGTACTTC
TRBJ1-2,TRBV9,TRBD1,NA,CASSHNPDRGRGYTF,TGTGCCAGCAGCCATAATCCTGACAGGGGGCGCGGCTACACCTTC
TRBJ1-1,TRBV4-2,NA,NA,CASSQGGSEGTEAFF,TGTGCCAGCAGCCAGGGTGGATCCGAGGGCACTGAAGCTTTCTTT